Following are 10 T cell receptor beta chains from one sample sequenced in a study of cytomegalovirus exposure and HLA in healthy donors (dated by TCRdb to the late 2010s). Library generation was performed with the immunoSEQ multiplex PCR assay. The multiplex PCR relied on a mix of 60 forward primers for TCR Vbeta segments and 13 reverse primers for TCR Jbeta segments. The table comes from immuneACCESS by way of TCRdb, which keeps in-frame sequences with V and J called. Part of the clones is missing from these tables; in studies checked, under half for an unresolved V gene and the rest for unknown reasons. In all, the sample holds under 200,000 clones, and 75% to 85% of those were seen once. The top ten clones comprise approximately 2% of the sample. The sequenced sample was PBMCs. The receptor set was obtained from a woman between 18 and 30 years old in good health and CMV-seronegative.

The chain is built from TRBV27 and TRBJ1-4; D may be TRBD1 (6 bases). CDR1 is MNHEY and CDR2 is SMNVEV in the germline V gene (reference sequence). The CDR3 spans 14 residues. Trimming removed 6 bases from V and 7 bases from J, with 15 bases in between. CDR3 sequence: CASRSQGLGEKLFF. CDR3 coding DNA: TGTGCCAGCAGATCCCAGGGGTTAGGTGAAAAACTGTTTTTT. Drawing the rest from reference TRBV27 and TRBJ1-4, the complete variable domain is EAQVTQNPRYLITVTGKKLTVTCSQNMNHEYMSWYRQDPGLGLRQIYYSMNVEVTDKGDVPEGYKVSRKEKRNFPLILESPSPNQTSLYFCASRSQGLGEKLFFGSGTQLSVL.

The V and J genes are TRBV5-1 and TRBJ2-7; 9 bases are shared with TRBD2. Per germline, CDR1 SGHRS and CDR2 YFSETQ. The CDR3 is 14 amino acids. V lost 4 bases to trimming and J lost 3 bases; unmatched junction nucleotides: 5. The CDR3 sequence is CASSLSGSSYEQYF. CDR3 in DNA: TGCGCCAGCAGCCTTAGCGGGAGTAGCTACGAGCAGTACTTC.

The chain employs TRBV13 and TRBJ2-3, with D perhaps matching TRBD2 (6 bases). This CDR3 contains 14 residues. Germline V gene sequence: CDR1 PRHDT, CDR2 FYEKMQ (reference sequence). V was pared by 5 bases and J by 6 bases, with 15 bases between. CDR3 in amino acids: CASSRREGWDTQYF. The CDR3 region has the DNA TGTGCCAGCAGCAGGCGGGAAGGCTGGGATACGCAGTATTTT.

V and J are TRBV6-5 and TRBJ1-2, with 7 nucleotides matching TRBD1. The CDR3 is 16 amino acids. CDR1 is MNHEY and CDR2 is SVGAGI in the germline V gene. V was clipped by 4 bases and J by 5 bases; unmatched bases: 13. In nucleotides, the CDR3 is TGTGCCAGCAGTTCCACAGACAGGGCGCGCACTTATGGCTACACCTTC. Protein product: CASSSTDRARTYGYTF.

The gene calls are TRBV4-1 and TRBJ2-3; TRBD2 agrees at 7 bases. Germline V gives CDR1 MGHRA, CDR2 YSYEKL. The junction had 13 bases not matched to a gene; V was cut back by 5 bases and J by 2 bases. This CDR3 region has 17 residues. The CDR3: CASSDWASGRITDTQYF. The CDR3 region has the DNA TGCGCCAGCAGCGACTGGGCTAGCGGTAGAATCACAGATACGCAGTATTTT.

The V and J genes are TRBV6-1 and TRBJ2-7, with 10 positions matching TRBD2. The V and J ends lost 5 bases and 2 bases, in that order; junction bases with no gene match: 3. Germline lookup yields CDR1 MNHNS and CDR2 SASEGT. CDR3 size: 14 residues. The CDR3 reads CASSLAGGPYEQYF. The CDR3 DNA sequence: TGTGCCAGCAGTTTAGCGGGAGGTCCCTACGAGCAGTACTTC.

The rearrangement uses TRBV5-4 and TRBJ1-1; D is unclear. There are 14 residues in the CDR3. Germline loops: CDR1 SGHNT, CDR2 YYREEE (reference sequence). Trimming took 4 bases from V and 4 from J, leaving 14 bases between them. This chain's CDR3 is CASSQRAELTEAFF. The CDR3 region has the DNA TGTGCCAGCAGCCAGAGAGCGGAGCTCACTGAAGCTTTCTTT.

The chain couples TRBV6-6 to TRBJ2-7; 10 bases align to TRBD2. This CDR3 is built from 15 residues. The germline V gene encodes CDR1 MNHNY and CDR2 SVGAGI (reference sequence). Trimming cost V 10 bases and J 3 bases; bases outside gene matches: 12. The CDR3: CAKSISAGGHYEQYF. CDR3 nucleotides: TGTGCCAAATCAATCTCAGCGGGGGGGCACTACGAGCAGTACTTC.

This clone was counted only a few times. The V gene is TRBV6-4, the J gene TRBJ1-6; 7 nucleotides line up with TRBD1. Germline V gene sequence: CDR1 MRHNA, CDR2 SNTAGT. The CDR3 is made up of 15 amino acids. Trimming took 6 bases from V and 7 from J; bases not matched to a gene: 9. CDR3 residues: CASRGDNRGNSPLHF. In nucleotides, the CDR3 is TGTGCCAGCAGGGGGGACAACAGGGGAAATTCACCCCTCCACTTT.

The table lists this clone with a count of one. J is TRBJ1-6 and V is TRBV25-1; D is unresolved. Trimming left V 8 bases short and J 0 bases short, with 8 bases between. CDR1 MGHDK and CDR2 SYGVNS come from the germline V gene. The CDR3 totals 14 residues. The CDR3 here is CASSRGSYNSPLHF. The DNA for the CDR3 is TGTGCCAGCTCTCGGGGCTCCTATAATTCACCCCTCCACTTT.